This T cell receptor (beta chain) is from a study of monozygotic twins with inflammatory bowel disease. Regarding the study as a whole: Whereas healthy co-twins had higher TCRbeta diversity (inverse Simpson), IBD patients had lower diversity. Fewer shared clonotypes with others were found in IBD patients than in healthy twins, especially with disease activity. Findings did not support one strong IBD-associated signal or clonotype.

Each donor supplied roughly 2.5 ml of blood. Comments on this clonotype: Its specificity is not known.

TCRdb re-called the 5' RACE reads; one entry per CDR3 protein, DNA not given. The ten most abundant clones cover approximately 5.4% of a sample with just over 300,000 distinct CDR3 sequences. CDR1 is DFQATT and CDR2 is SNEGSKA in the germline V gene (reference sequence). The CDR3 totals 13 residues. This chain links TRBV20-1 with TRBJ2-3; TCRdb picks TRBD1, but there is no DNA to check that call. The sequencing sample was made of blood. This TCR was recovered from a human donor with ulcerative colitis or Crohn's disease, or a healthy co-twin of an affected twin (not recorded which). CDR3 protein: CSAVQGFADTQYF.